This T cell receptor (beta chain) was retrieved from a study of cytomegalovirus exposure and HLA in healthy donors. Findings and caveats of the study: Further analysis, carried out later, found HLA-associated TCR beta chains more clonally expanded than equally common other chains. Sequencing likely generated an artifact that appeared as a cluster of highly shared sequence variants.

CDR3 length equals 14 residues. This clone has more than one count but fewer than ten. What it binds is not known. The PCR ran on 60 Vbeta and 13 Jbeta primers. Libraries were prepared by immunoSEQ multiplex PCR; TCRdb keeps only in-frame clonotypes and omits some of them. The sample consists of 130,000 to 150,000 clones, roughly 80% of them appearing once. The rearrangement joins TRBV12-1 to TRBJ2-7; the table's D call of TRBD2 was not tested on the DNA. TRBV12-1 is labeled a pseudogene. The specimen sequenced was PBMCs. The sequence was collected from a middle-aged man in good health and CMV-seronegative. The CDR3 spells CASSLGSSVYEQYF. CDR3 in DNA: TGTGCCAGCAGCCTCGGGTCTAGTGTCTACGAGCAGTACTTC.